The clone carrying this T cell receptor beta chain appeared a single time. This sample stems from a study of Ad26.COV2.S vaccination and SARS-CoV-2 variants. Study background: A participant enrolled in the COV1001 Ad26.COV2.S trial arm provided the sample. Once, or twice with 56 days between doses, Ad26.COV2.S was given intramuscularly.

The treatment is: about 20 received Ad26.COV2.S at low or high dose, single or two shots; about five received placebo; per-sample allocation not given. Sampling occurred on day 63 after the first vaccine or placebo injection. Germline CDR1 reads SGHTA; CDR2 reads FQGNSA. V was clipped by 1 base and J by 5 bases, with 11 bases between them. This CDR3 has 14 amino acids. Sequencing was performed with immunoSEQ multiplex PCR; in TCRdb, only in-frame clones are kept and a portion is missing. The table lists a few hundred thousand clones, more than 75% of them singletons. The TCR comes from a person aged 18-65 years who received the Ad26.COV2.S COVID-19 vaccine or a placebo. The rearrangement links TRBV7-2 to TRBJ2-5, with D possibly matching TRBD1 (5 bases). Here the sequenced sample was peripheral blood, taken in a trial of Ad26.COV2.S vaccine versus placebo. The CDR3 nucleotides read TGTGCCAGCAGCTTAGACGCAGGGTTGGAGACCCAGTACTTC. Its translation: CASSLDAGLETQYF.